This TCR beta chain comes out of a study of T cell responses to AZD1222 COVID-19 vaccine. Study-level findings and limits: In all cases, repertoires were sampled only after the peak T cell response. A reported finding is that nearly half of spike-specific TCRs target unmutated variant regions. Possibly, clonal diversity was underestimated; donors were largely white British and included more females. Of the AZD1222 recipients, only 5 or 6 were seropositive at baseline.

There are 14 residues in the CDR3. V lost 0 bases and J lost 2, with 7 bases in between. Germline values: CDR1 SGHNT, CDR2 YYREEE (reference sequence). This clone was seen only once. Its antigen is unknown. Sequencing used immunoSEQ multiplex PCR; TCRdb keeps in-frame clones, though not all of them. The sample has 150,000 to 200,000 clones, about 90% seen once; the top ten hold 1% to 1.5%. The receptor's source is an adult who received the AZD1222 COVID-19 vaccine. The material sequenced was peripheral blood, taken 28 days after the second AZD1222 dose. This chain joins TRBV5-4 and TRBJ2-3, with D hard to call. The CDR3 is CASSLGQITDTQYF. The CDR3 coding sequence is TGTGCCAGCAGCTTGGGTCAGATCACAGATACGCAGTATTTT.